These 20 T cell receptor beta chains share one sample of origin, sequenced in a study of T cells in localized non-small cell lung cancer. Assay: immunoSEQ multiplex PCR; the TCRdb copy retains only in-frame clones and omits some. The sample comprises around 25,000 clones, roughly 90% of which are singletons, and over 12% rests with the top ten. This material consisted of peripheral blood, taken before any cancer treatment. The receptors were gathered from a female donor aged 60 or older with stage I lung adenocarcinoma.

V gene TRBV5-8 combines with J gene TRBJ1-2; 7 nucleotides align to TRBD1. The length of the CDR3 is 12 residues. V was clipped by 4 bases and J by 9 bases; unmatched bases: 6. CDR1 and CDR2 (germline): SGHTS, YDEGEE. CDR3 sequence: CASSKPGQRYTF. The CDR3, as DNA: TGTGCCAGCAGCAAACCGGGACAGCGCTACACCTTC.

The chain recombines TRBV30 with TRBJ1-2; a possible D gene is TRBD1 (5 bases). V lost 3 bases to trimming and J lost 7 bases, with 15 bases between them. Germline CDR1 GTSNPN, CDR2 SVGIG (reference sequence). The CDR3 runs to 13 residues. CDR3 DNA: TGTGCCTGGAGCCAGGGTTGGTCTTCTGGCTACACCTTC. Its protein product is CAWSQGWSSGYTF.

Of note for this clone: This same CDR3 is encoded by further DNA sequences in the sample. The gene calls are TRBV10-3 and TRBJ1-5; D call uncertain. Trimming cost V 3 bases and J 0 bases, with 0 bases left between them. The CDR3 covers 12 residues. Germline values: CDR1 ENHRY, CDR2 SYGVKD. CDR3 nucleotides: TGTGCCATCAGTGATAGCAATCAGCCCCAGCATTTT. It yields the protein CAISDSNQPQHF.

The rearrangement uses TRBV10-2 and TRBJ2-1; maybe TRBD1 (6 bases). V shed 5 bases and J shed 1 base, with 12 bases lying between them. The CDR3 has 15 residues. Per germline, CDR1 WSHSY and CDR2 SAAADI. DNA of the CDR3: TGCGCCAGCAGTCCCGGGACACCATCCTACAATGAGCAGTTCTTC. Encoded protein: CASSPGTPSYNEQFF.

This chain joins TRBV10-1 and TRBJ1-1; D is possibly TRBD1 (5 bases). CDR3 length equals 13 residues. CDR1 is WNHNN and CDR2 is SYGVQD in the germline V gene (reference sequence). Trimming pared 0 bases from V and 8 bases from J, leaving 10 bases between. DNA of the CDR3: TGCGCCAGCAGTGAGTCGCCCGGGACGGAAGCTTTCTTT. Translating it yields CASSESPGTEAFF.

This chain connects TRBV9 to TRBJ2-2; TRBD2 matches 10 bases. This CDR3 comprises 15 residues. V gave up 3 bases and J gave up 5 bases; unmatched junction bases: 4. Germline CDR1 and CDR2: SGDLS and YYNGEE. CDR3 sequence (DNA): TGTGCCAGCAGCGCCCTGACTAGCGGGACCGGGGAGCTGTTTTTT. Translation: CASSALTSGTGELFF. Full variable domain (rest looked up from reference TRBV9 and TRBJ2-2): DSGVTQTPKHLITATGQRVTLRCSPRSGDLSVYWYQQSLDQGLQFLIQYYNGEERAKGNILERFSAQQFPDLHSELNLSSLELGDSALYFCASSALTSGTGELFFGEGSRLTVL.

The rearrangement joins TRBV5-4 to TRBJ2-3, with a possible D match to TRBD2 (6 bases). The germline V gene has CDR1 SGHNT and CDR2 YYREEE (reference sequence). This CDR3 is built from 15 residues. Trimming removed 4 bases at V and 2 bases at J, with 14 bases between. The CDR3 reads CASSPWRGNTDTQYF. The CDR3 nucleotides are TGTGCCAGCAGCCCCTGGCGGGGAAACACAGATACGCAGTATTTT. Combining the CDR3 with reference TRBV5-4 and TRBJ2-3 gives the whole variable domain ETGVTQSPTHLIKTRGQQVTLRCSSQSGHNTVSWYQQALGQGPQFIFQYYREEENGRGNFPPRFSGLQFPNYSSELNVNALELDDSALYLCASSPWRGNTDTQYFGPGTRLTVL.

This clone was counted a single time. J is TRBJ2-3 and V is TRBV4-2, with D maybe TRBD1 (6 bases). Germline V gene lookup returns CDR1 LGHNA and CDR2 YNFKEQ. The CDR3 runs to 16 residues. V was shortened by 1 base and J by 4 bases, with 15 bases between the two germline ends. The CDR3 spells CASSQVGQGIADTQYF. Here the CDR3 DNA reads TGTGCCAGCAGCCAAGTTGGGCAGGGGATAGCAGATACGCAGTATTTT.

The chain uses TRBV11-2 and TRBJ2-7; weak D call: TRBD1 (6 bases). Germline V gives CDR1 SGHAT, CDR2 FQNNGV. V was trimmed by 5 bases and J by 6 bases, leaving 26 bases between them. CDR3 length equals 17 residues. The CDR3 protein is CASSRNRFTTEQGEQYF. In nucleotides, the CDR3 is TGTGCCAGCAGCCGAAACCGATTTACGACAGAACAGGGCGAGCAGTACTTC. Using reference TRBV11-2 and TRBJ2-7 for the parts outside the CDR3, the full variable domain is EAGVAQSPRYKIIEKRQSVAFWCNPISGHATLYWYQQILGQGPKLLIQFQNNGVVDDSQLPKDRFSAERLKGVDSTLKIQPAKLEDSAVYLCASSRNRFTTEQGEQYFGPGTRLTVT.

The table lists this clone with a count of one. The gene calls are TRBV28 and TRBJ2-7; 9 positions match TRBD1. The V segment lost 1 base and the J segment 4 bases; nucleotides outside the gene matches: 5. The CDR3 consists of 15 residues. Germline CDR1 MDHEN, CDR2 SYDVKM. The DNA of the CDR3 is TGTGCCAGCAGTTTATCGGGACAGGGTCAGTACGAGCAGTACTTC. This gives the protein CASSLSGQGQYEQYF.

J is TRBJ1-2 and V is TRBV2, with D unclear. The CDR3 has 16 amino acids. Trimming cost V 3 bases and J 1 base, with 15 bases left between them. Germline CDR1 reads SNHLY; CDR2 reads FYNNEI. CDR3 bases: TGTGCCAGCAGTGAGGCCGCCACGAATTATAACTATGGCTACACCTTC. Residues: CASSEAATNYNYGYTF.

The chain recombines TRBV19 with TRBJ1-5; possible D gene TRBD1, 5 bases. V lost 0 bases, J lost 7 bases, and 10 bases lay in between. Germline CDR1 LNHDA, CDR2 SQIVND (reference sequence). The CDR3 extends over 14 amino acids. CDR3 in DNA: TGTGCCAGTAGTATAGAAAGGGGAGGACAGCCCCAGCATTTT. Protein product: CASSIERGGQPQHF.

The chain links TRBV7-8 to TRBJ2-2; TRBD2 matches 9 bases. The CDR3 sequence is 18 residues long. The ends lost 4 bases at V and 0 bases at J; junction bases unmatched: 9. Germline values: CDR1 SGHVS, CDR2 FQNEAQ. DNA of the CDR3: TGTGCCAGCAGCTCCCGCAGCCCTAGCGGGGCGAACACCGGGGAGCTGTTTTTT. Translated: CASSSRSPSGANTGELFF. The entire variable domain, with the rest obtained from reference TRBV7-8 and TRBJ2-2, is as follows: GAGVSQSPRYKVAKRGQDVALRCDPISGHVSLFWYQQALGQGPEFLTYFQNEAQLDKSGLPSDRFFAERPEGSVSTLKIQRTQQEDSAVYLCASSSRSPSGANTGELFFGEGSRLTVL.

The gene calls are TRBV11-2 and TRBJ1-1, with 7 bases identical to TRBD1. J gave up 2 bases and V 4 bases, and 7 bases lay outside the gene matches. Germline CDR1 SGHAT, CDR2 FQNNGV. The CDR3 contains 15 residues. The CDR3 sequence: CASSSGTAVNTEAFF. The CDR3 DNA sequence: TGTGCCAGCAGCTCTGGGACAGCCGTAAACACTGAAGCTTTCTTT.

V usage is TRBV10-2 and J usage is TRBJ1-1; D remains ambiguous. The CDR3 is made up of 13 amino acids. V was clipped by 3 bases and J by 5 bases, with 10 bases between them. The germline V gene has CDR1 WSHSY and CDR2 SAAADI. The CDR3 nucleotides are TGCGCCAGCAGTGAACTACCGGGAACTGAAGCTTTCTTT. Amino acid sequence: CASSELPGTEAFF.

The V and J genes are TRBV29-1 and TRBJ2-1; 7 nucleotides line up with TRBD1. From germline, CDR1 is SQVTM and CDR2 ANQGSEA. The CDR3 length is 13 residues. After removal of 6 bases from V and 0 bases from J, the junction contained 2 bases not matched to a gene. CDR3 sequence (DNA): TGCAGCGTCGGGGACAGCTCCTACAATGAGCAGTTCTTC. This sequence encodes CSVGDSSYNEQFF.

The V call is TRBV9, the J call TRBJ2-3; D call uncertain. The CDR3 is made up of 14 amino acids. Germline values: CDR1 SGDLS, CDR2 YYNGEE. The V and J ends lost 0 bases and 3 bases respectively, with 8 bases between them. DNA of the CDR3: TGTGCCAGCAGCGTAGCTACAGTGACAGATACGCAGTATTTT. This codes for CASSVATVTDTQYF.

The chain couples TRBV21-1 to TRBJ1-4. TRBV21-1 is a listed pseudogene. The CDR3 loop spans 17 amino acids. The CDR3 loop is CASLAPQRSRFFEKLFF. The DNA for the CDR3 is TGTGCCAGCTTGGCCCCCCAGCGTTCGAGGTTCTTTGAAAAACTGTTTTTT.

This rearrangement joins TRBV2 to TRBJ2-5; no reliable D call. There are 12 residues in the CDR3. The germline V and J ends were trimmed by 6 bases and 2 bases, with 7 bases remaining between them. The germline V gene has CDR1 SNHLY and CDR2 FYNNEI. CDR3 residues: CASSVDQETQYF. For the CDR3, the DNA is TGTGCCAGCAGCGTAGATCAAGAGACCCAGTACTTC.

Only a few counts were recorded for this clone. The V and J genes are TRBV29-1 and TRBJ2-2; 7 bases agree with TRBD1. J was trimmed by 3 bases and V by 8 bases; bases with no gene match: 9. The CDR3 totals 14 residues. CDR1 SQVTM and CDR2 ANQGSEA come from the germline V gene. The CDR3 region is CSSTTGSDTGELFF. DNA for the CDR3: TGCAGCTCTACGACAGGGTCGGACACCGGGGAGCTGTTTTTT.